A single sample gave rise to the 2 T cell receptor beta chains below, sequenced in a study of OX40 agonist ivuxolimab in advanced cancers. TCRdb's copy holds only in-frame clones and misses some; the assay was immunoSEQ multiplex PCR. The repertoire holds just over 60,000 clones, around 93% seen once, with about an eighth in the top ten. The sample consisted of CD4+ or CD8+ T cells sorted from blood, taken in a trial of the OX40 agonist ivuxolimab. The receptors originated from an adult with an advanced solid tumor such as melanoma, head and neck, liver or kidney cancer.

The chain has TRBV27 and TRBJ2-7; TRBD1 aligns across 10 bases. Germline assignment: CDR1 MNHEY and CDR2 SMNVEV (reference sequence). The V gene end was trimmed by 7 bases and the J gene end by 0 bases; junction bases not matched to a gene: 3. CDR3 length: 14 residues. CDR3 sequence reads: CASKTGGPSYEQYF. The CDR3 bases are TGTGCCAGCAAGACAGGGGGCCCCTCCTACGAGCAGTACTTC.

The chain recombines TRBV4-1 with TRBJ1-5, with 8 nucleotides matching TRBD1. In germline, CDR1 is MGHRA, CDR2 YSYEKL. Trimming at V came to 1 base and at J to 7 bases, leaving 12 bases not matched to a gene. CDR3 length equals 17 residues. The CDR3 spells CASSQGPGTGRMQPQHF. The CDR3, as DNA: TGCGCCAGCAGCCAAGGACCCGGGACAGGCCGGATGCAGCCCCAGCATTTT.